Below are 22 T cell receptor beta chains sequenced from a single sample in a study of cytomegalovirus exposure and HLA in healthy donors. A multiplex PCR was run with 60 Vbeta primers and 13 Jbeta primers. Here immunoSEQ multiplex PCR was the method, and the copy in TCRdb shows in-frame clones only, minus some. The top ten clones hold roughly 6% of a sample with 85,000 to 120,000 clones, roughly 82% of them seen once. Sample: PBMCs. These receptors came from a woman in her forties or fifties in good health and CMV-seropositive.

The chain employs TRBV28 and TRBJ2-6; maybe TRBD1 (5 bases). The CDR3 covers 16 residues. V gave up 4 bases and J gave up 0 bases, with 10 bases separating them. Per the germline V gene, CDR1 is MDHEN and CDR2 is SYDVKM. The CDR3 protein is CASSSQDSSGANVLTF. In DNA, the CDR3 is TGTGCCAGCAGTTCCCAAGACAGCTCTGGGGCCAACGTCCTGACTTTC.

The chain carries TRBV5-1 and TRBJ1-3; tentative D call: TRBD1 (5 bases). Trimming stripped 4 bases from V and 0 bases from J, with 14 bases between. The CDR3 contains 16 residues. CDR1 and CDR2 from the germline V gene are SGHRS and YFSETQ. CDR3 amino acids: CASSPGGVYSGNTIYF. Written as DNA, the CDR3 is TGCGCCAGCAGCCCGGGGGGAGTCTACTCTGGAAACACCATATATTTT.

This sequence joins TRBV4-2 and TRBJ1-4, with D possibly matching TRBD1 (5 bases). V was shortened by 3 bases and J by 4 bases, with 12 bases between the two germline ends. This CDR3 has 15 residues. Germline V gene lookup returns CDR1 LGHNA and CDR2 YNFKEQ. CDR3 in DNA: TGTGCCAGCAGCCAGGGTCAGGGAGGTAATGAAAAACTGTTTTTT. It encodes CASSQGQGGNEKLFF.

The chain recombines TRBV5-4 with TRBJ2-2; TRBD1 matches at 7 bases. Germline CDR1 reads SGHNT; CDR2 reads YYREEE (reference sequence). Trimming cost V 0 bases and J 0 bases; bases outside gene matches: 2. The CDR3 is 16 amino acids. The CDR3 loop is CASSLVRGSNTGELFF. For the CDR3, the DNA is TGTGCCAGCAGCTTGGTCAGGGGGTCGAACACCGGGGAGCTGTTTTTT.

The chain joins TRBV28 to TRBJ1-1; 8 positions match TRBD1. Trimming cost V 5 bases and J 4 bases; bases outside gene matches: 9. CDR1 MDHEN and CDR2 SYDVKM come from the germline V gene. The length of the CDR3 is 15 residues. CDR3 nucleotide sequence: TGTGCCAGCAGTGTGGACAGGGAGGGAGCCACTGAAGCTTTCTTT. It encodes CASSVDREGATEAFF.

This chain connects TRBV2 to TRBJ2-5; tentatively, D is TRBD2 (5 bases). Looked up from germline, CDR1 is SNHLY and CDR2 is FYNNEI. Trimming stripped 3 bases from V and 4 bases from J, with 12 bases between. The CDR3 contains 14 residues. The CDR3 DNA sequence: TGTGCCAGCAGTGAGGTCGTCCGGGGAGAGACCCAGTACTTC. It encodes CASSEVVRGETQYF.

This chain joins TRBV6-4 and TRBJ2-2, with D perhaps TRBD1 (6 bases). The CDR3 length is 14 residues. V lost 4 bases and J lost 4, with 10 bases in between. Germline V gives CDR1 MRHNA, CDR2 SNTAGT. The chain's CDR3 is CASSVDRITGELFF. Written as DNA, the CDR3 is TGTGCCAGCAGTGTGGACAGAATCACCGGGGAGCTGTTTTTT.

The chain has TRBV29-1 and TRBJ2-3; 9 bases line up with TRBD1. After removal of 4 bases from V and 6 bases from J, the junction contained 14 bases not matched to a gene. This CDR3 spans 16 amino acids. Germline V gene lookup returns CDR1 SQVTM and CDR2 ANQGSEA. The CDR3 coding sequence is TGCAGCGTTGGGCCGGGACAGGGCATGCTCGGGGATACGCAGTATTTT. Translation: CSVGPGQGMLGDTQYF.

This clone was detected only once. The CDR3 DNA follows: TGTGCCAGCAGCCCAGGGACAGGGCGGGGAAACACCATATATTTT. It encodes CASSPGTGRGNTIYF. This chain links TRBV7-2 with TRBJ1-3; 9 nucleotides match TRBD1. This CDR3 is 15 amino acids long. The ends lost 5 bases at V and 4 bases at J; junction bases unmatched: 6. Germline V lookup: CDR1 SGHTA, CDR2 FQGNSA.

V is TRBV18 and J is TRBJ1-6; D not resolved. V was clipped by 2 bases and J by 8 bases, with 7 bases between them. CDR3 length: 13 amino acids. In germline, CDR1 is KGHSH, CDR2 LQKENI. The CDR3 here is CASSPNSHSPLHF. The CDR3 bases are TGTGCCAGCTCACCAAACAGCCATTCACCCCTCCACTTT.

In regard to this clone: Relative to the germline gene, one junction end is altered; a read error may explain this. CDR3 in amino acids: CASSPTSGGANEQFF. CDR3 bases: TGTGCCAGCAGCCCGACTAGCGGGGGGGCCAATGAGCAGTTCTTC. The genes are TRBV4-1 and TRBJ2-1, with 14 bases aligning to TRBD2. The germline gives CDR1 MGHRA, CDR2 YSYEKL. The CDR3 is 15 amino acids.

In DNA form, the CDR3 reads TGTGCCAGCAGTGAAGGACAGGGGGAGGCCGGGGAGCTGTTTTTT. It is translated as CASSEGQGEAGELFF. The chain recombines TRBV6-4 with TRBJ2-2, with TRBD1 identical over 10 bases. Trimming at V came to 3 bases and at J to 6 bases, leaving 4 bases not matched to a gene. The CDR3 loop spans 15 amino acids. Germline V gene lookup returns CDR1 MRHNA and CDR2 SNTAGT.

A single count supports this clone. The chain carries TRBV9 and TRBJ2-5; D gene uncertain. Trimming took off 1 base at V and 1 base at J, with 11 bases between the two ends. Germline CDR1 is SGDLS and CDR2 is YYNGEE. CDR3 length: 15 residues. The DNA for the CDR3 is TGTGCCAGCAGCGTATTGGCAGGCCTCCAAGAGACCCAGTACTTC. Its translation is CASSVLAGLQETQYF.

This clone was seen only a few times. J is TRBJ1-2 and V is TRBV7-2; D call uncertain. The CDR3 contains 17 residues. The germline V gene has CDR1 SGHTA and CDR2 FQGNSA. Trimming took off 4 bases at V and 5 bases at J, with 23 bases between the two ends. The DNA for the CDR3 is TGTGCCAGCAGCTCCCATGACCTCACCCGGAGGTGGTATGGCTACACCTTC. Its translation is CASSSHDLTRRWYGYTF.

The rearrangement links TRBV27 to TRBJ2-1; 12 bases are shared with TRBD2. From germline, CDR1 is MNHEY and CDR2 SMNVEV (reference sequence). V lost 4 bases, J lost 0 bases, and 7 bases stayed unmatched. CDR3 length: 18 amino acids. This chain's CDR3 is CASSSGLAGYSSYNEQFF. CDR3 DNA sequence: TGTGCCAGCAGTTCCGGACTAGCGGGGTATAGCTCCTACAATGAGCAGTTCTTC.

This chain connects TRBV5-1 to TRBJ2-1; 14 bases are shared with TRBD2. Germline CDR1 and CDR2: SGHRS and YFSETQ. V lost 4 bases and J lost 9; bases outside the gene matches: 6. The CDR3 loop spans 15 amino acids. The CDR3 coding sequence is TGCGCCAGCAGCCAGACTAGCGGGGGGGCCCTTGAGCAGTTCTTC. Encoded protein: CASSQTSGGALEQFF.

The chain links TRBV6-5 to TRBJ1-5; 7 bases fit TRBD1. Germline values: CDR1 MNHEY, CDR2 SVGAGI. The J segment lost 3 bases and the V segment lost 0 bases, leaving 5 bases of the junction unmatched. CDR3 size: 16 residues. CDR3 nucleotides: TGTGCCAGCAGTTACTCGAGCCAGGGGGTCAATCAGCCCCAGCATTTT. The encoded protein is CASSYSSQGVNQPQHF.

This chain joins TRBV27 and TRBJ1-1; possible D gene TRBD1, 5 bases. The V end was cut by 5 bases, the J end by 4 bases, with 14 bases between. Per germline, CDR1 MNHEY and CDR2 SMNVEV (reference sequence). This CDR3 comprises 14 residues. The CDR3 DNA is TGTGCCAGCAGTCTCGAGCGGGGGGGCACTGAAGCTTTCTTT. Translated: CASSLERGGTEAFF.

This chain links TRBV5-5 with TRBJ2-3, with D unclear. Germline assignment: CDR1 SGHKS and CDR2 YYEKEE (reference sequence). Trimming took off 3 bases at V and 0 bases at J, with 11 bases between the two ends. This CDR3 region has 15 residues. CDR3 region: CASSSLSTSTDTQYF. Written as DNA, the CDR3 is TGTGCCAGCAGCTCCCTTTCGACTAGCACAGATACGCAGTATTTT. The full variable domain, completed using reference TRBV5-5 and TRBJ2-3, is DAGVTQSPTHLIKTRGQQVTLRCSPISGHKSVSWYQQVLGQGPQFIFQYYEKEERGRGNFPDRFSARQFPNYSSELNVNALLLGDSALYLCASSSLSTSTDTQYFGPGTRLTVL.

The chain links TRBV29-1 to TRBJ1-1, with TRBD1 as a possible D gene (5 bases). The germline V gene has CDR1 SQVTM and CDR2 ANQGSEA. The CDR3 covers 13 residues. Trimming took off 8 bases at V and 3 bases at J, with 16 bases between the two ends. In DNA form, the CDR3 reads TGCAGCCCAACGGGCCTGACAGACACTGAAGCTTTCTTT. Residues: CSPTGLTDTEAFF. The full variable domain, completed using reference TRBV29-1 and TRBJ1-1, is SAVISQKPSRDICQRGTSLTIQCQVDSQVTMMFWYRQQPGQSLTLIATANQGSEATYESGFVIDKFPISRPNLTFSTLTVSNMSPEDSSIYLCSPTGLTDTEAFFGQGTRLTVV.

The rearrangement joins TRBV6-5 to TRBJ2-7; D is possibly TRBD1 (6 bases). The germline V and J ends were trimmed by 6 bases and 2 bases, with 14 bases remaining between them. Germline assignment: CDR1 MNHEY and CDR2 SVGAGI. The CDR3 loop spans 14 amino acids. Here the CDR3 reads CASRKNRDTYEQYF. The CDR3 DNA sequence: TGTGCCAGCAGAAAAAACAGGGATACCTACGAGCAGTACTTC.

This chain joins TRBV6-1 and TRBJ1-5; TRBD1 aligns across 7 bases. Germline V CDR1 and CDR2: MNHNS, SASEGT. V was pared by 6 bases and J by 1 base, with 3 bases of the junction left unmatched. The CDR3 loop spans 14 amino acids. In DNA, the CDR3 is TGTGCCAGCAGCAGGGGGACGAGCAATCAGCCCCAGCATTTT. Protein: CASSRGTSNQPQHF.